The 24 T cell receptor beta chains listed next were all sequenced from one sample in a study of STAT5B mutations in CD4+ large granular lymphocyte leukemia. Clones were sequenced by immunoSEQ multiplex PCR, and TCRdb holds only the in-frame ones, with some missing. Of over 25,000 clones listed, around four fifths are singletons. Sequencing input: CD4+ T cells from blood buffy coats. These receptors all stem from a human donor in good health.

The genes are TRBV19 and TRBJ1-2, with 8 bases matching TRBD1. This CDR3 spans 14 amino acids. V trimming: 7 bases; J trimming: 4 bases; junction bases outside the gene matches: 8. Per the germline V gene, CDR1 is LNHDA and CDR2 is SQIVND (reference sequence). CDR3 protein: CASTWTGRLYGYTF. CDR3 nucleotides: TGTGCCAGTACCTGGACAGGGAGACTCTATGGCTACACCTTC.

The sample holds one count of this clone. The V gene is TRBV5-4, the J gene TRBJ2-5; a weak D match, TRBD2 (6 bases). CDR3 length: 13 amino acids. Germline assignment: CDR1 SGHNT and CDR2 YYREEE (reference sequence). Deletions cut 2 bases from V and 2 bases from J, with 7 bases between. The CDR3 spells CASSFRGQETQYF. CDR3 in DNA: TGTGCCAGCAGCTTCCGGGGGCAAGAGACCCAGTACTTC.

The J gene is TRBJ2-1, the V gene TRBV7-2; 8 nucleotides agree with TRBD2. J was trimmed by 3 bases and V by 5 bases; bases with no gene match: 12. The CDR3 totals 17 residues. Germline CDR1 SGHTA, CDR2 FQGNSA. Written as DNA, the CDR3 is TGTGCCAGCAGCCCGGTAGGAGGGAGCGGGAGCTACAATGAGCAGTTCTTC. It is translated as CASSPVGGSGSYNEQFF.

The CDR3 bases are TGTGCCAGCAGCTTACCCTACTCTAGCACAGATACGCAGTATTTT. Its translation: CASSLPYSSTDTQYF. The chain uses TRBV11-2 and TRBJ2-3; no definite D call. V was shortened by 2 bases and J by 0 bases, with 9 bases between the two germline ends. In germline, CDR1 is SGHAT, CDR2 FQNNGV. This CDR3 has 15 amino acids.

This clone was observed a few times. The chain uses TRBV18 and TRBJ1-5, with a tentative D call TRBD1 (5 bases). The V gene lost 6 bases and the J gene lost 5 bases, with 14 bases spanning the gap. This CDR3 contains 14 residues. Germline loops: CDR1 KGHSH, CDR2 LQKENI. CDR3 sequence: CASSARDGDQPQHF. In DNA, the CDR3 is TGTGCCAGCTCCGCGAGGGACGGCGATCAGCCCCAGCATTTT.

This chain joins TRBV29-1 and TRBJ2-1, with unresolved D. This CDR3 is 15 amino acids long. From germline, CDR1 is SQVTM and CDR2 ANQGSEA. Trimming left V 4 bases short and J 0 bases short, with 13 bases between. CDR3 loop: CSVGRGPSSYNEQFF. The CDR3, as DNA: TGCAGCGTTGGTCGTGGCCCGAGCTCCTACAATGAGCAGTTCTTC.

The rearrangement joins TRBV5-1 to TRBJ1-4, with 8 bases fitting TRBD1. CDR3 length equals 14 residues. Per the germline V gene, CDR1 is SGHRS and CDR2 is YFSETQ. The V gene end was trimmed by 2 bases and the J gene end by 13 bases; junction bases not matched to a gene: 10. The CDR3 sequence is CASSFTGGEVGLFF. CDR3 DNA sequence: TGCGCCAGCAGCTTTACAGGGGGGGAGGTTGGACTGTTTTTT.

The chain carries TRBV19 and TRBJ1-1; TRBD1 might be the D (5 bases). The CDR3 has 15 amino acids. From germline, CDR1 is LNHDA and CDR2 SQIVND (reference sequence). V was shortened by 3 bases and J by 1 base, with 12 bases between the two germline ends. DNA of the CDR3: TGTGCCAGTAGTATTCGGGCGGGGGGGAACACTGAAGCTTTCTTT. It specifies CASSIRAGGNTEAFF.

This clone came up once. This chain uses TRBV7-9 with TRBJ1-1; D is unresolved. Trimming took off 9 bases at V and 1 base at J, with 9 bases between the two ends. This CDR3 spans 12 amino acids. Looked up from germline, CDR1 is SEHNR and CDR2 is FQNEAQ (reference sequence). CDR3: CASKDPNTEAFF. Written as DNA, the CDR3 is TGTGCCAGTAAGGACCCGAACACTGAAGCTTTCTTT. Based on the CDR3 plus reference TRBV7-9 and TRBJ1-1, the full variable domain is DTGVSQNPRHKITKRGQNVTFRCDPISEHNRLYWYRQTLGQGPEFLTYFQNEAQLEKSRLLSDRFSAERPKGSFSTLEIQRTEQGDSAMYLCASKDPNTEAFFGQGTRLTVV.

The V call is TRBV4-1, the J call TRBJ2-5, with 13 bases that match TRBD2. The germline V gene has CDR1 MGHRA and CDR2 YSYEKL. The CDR3 has 17 amino acids. Trimming cost V 1 base and J 1 base; bases outside gene matches: 3. The CDR3 loop is CASSQGLAGGSQETQYF. CDR3 DNA sequence: TGCGCCAGCAGCCAAGGACTAGCGGGAGGCAGCCAAGAGACCCAGTACTTC.

This chain uses TRBV30 with TRBJ1-6, with 8 bases fitting TRBD1. The V and J ends lost 1 base and 5 bases, in that order; junction bases with no gene match: 7. This CDR3 has 16 amino acids. Germline-derived CDR1 and CDR2 are GTSNPN and SVGIG (reference sequence). CDR3 loop: CAWSATGTGDNSPLHF. In nucleotides, the CDR3 is TGTGCCTGGAGTGCGACCGGGACAGGAGATAATTCACCCCTCCACTTT. Combining the CDR3 with reference TRBV30 and TRBJ1-6 gives the whole variable domain SQTIHQWPATLVQPVGSPLSLECTVEGTSNPNLYWYRQAAGRGLQLLFYSVGIGQISSEVPQNLSASRPQDRQFILSSKKLLLSDSGFYLCAWSATGTGDNSPLHFGNGTRLTVT.

The V gene is TRBV19, the J gene TRBJ2-1, with 12 bases fitting TRBD2. The CDR3 has 14 residues. The J segment lost 7 bases and the V segment lost 5 bases, leaving 3 bases of the junction unmatched. Germline V CDR1 and CDR2: LNHDA, SQIVND (reference sequence). CDR3 sequence (DNA): TGTGCCAGTAGTTTCCTAGCGGGAGGGAATGAGCAGTTCTTC. Translation: CASSFLAGGNEQFF.

The chain is built from TRBV7-2 and TRBJ2-7; D possibly corresponds to TRBD1 (6 bases). Trimming stripped 3 bases from V and 4 bases from J, with 16 bases between. Germline V gives CDR1 SGHTA, CDR2 FQGNSA. This CDR3 has 15 amino acids. The chain's CDR3 is CASSFPRQGRYEQYF. The DNA for the CDR3 is TGTGCCAGCAGCTTCCCGCGGCAGGGGCGGTACGAGCAGTACTTC.

This clone has just a few counts. The rearrangement links TRBV7-2 to TRBJ2-1; no clear D gene. In germline, CDR1 is SGHTA, CDR2 FQGNSA. V dropped 5 bases and J dropped 2 bases, with 10 bases sitting between them. The CDR3 covers 14 residues. The CDR3 DNA reads TGTGCCAGCAGCACGAACAGAGCCTACAATGAGCAGTTCTTC. Amino acid sequence: CASSTNRAYNEQFF.

The chain links TRBV29-1 to TRBJ1-1, with D possibly TRBD1 on 6 matching bases. CDR1 is SQVTM, CDR2 ANQGSEA, per germline. Trimming removed 1 base from V and 5 bases from J, with 17 bases in between. The CDR3 spans 15 residues. The CDR3 nucleotides are TGCAGCGTTGAAGTCTGGAACAGGGTGGGGACTGAAGCTTTCTTT. It encodes CSVEVWNRVGTEAFF.

This clone appeared a few times. The chain couples TRBV10-3 to TRBJ1-1; D might be TRBD1 (5 bases). The CDR3 sequence is 13 residues long. Germline V gives CDR1 ENHRY, CDR2 SYGVKD. With 5 bases removed from V and 1 base from J, the gap between germline ends came to 8 bases. The CDR3: CAISLTENTEAFF. CDR3 nucleotide sequence: TGTGCCATCAGTTTGACAGAGAACACTGAAGCTTTCTTT.

This chain joins TRBV28 and TRBJ1-4, with a tentative D call TRBD1 (5 bases). Germline values: CDR1 MDHEN, CDR2 SYDVKM. V lost 5 bases to trimming and J lost 3 bases, with 13 bases between them. This CDR3 contains 15 residues. The DNA of the CDR3 is TGTGCCAGCAGTCAGGTGGGCAGGGCTAATGAAAAACTGTTTTTT. Translated: CASSQVGRANEKLFF.

The rearrangement uses TRBV11-2 and TRBJ2-2; D is perhaps TRBD2 (5 bases). Trimming took off 5 bases at V and 7 bases at J, with 17 bases between the two ends. The CDR3 has 15 residues. Per the germline V gene, CDR1 is SGHAT and CDR2 is FQNNGV. The CDR3 coding sequence is TGTGCCAGCAGCATAACCGCTAGCTTGGGCGGGGAGCTGTTTTTT. Encoded protein: CASSITASLGGELFF.

In this sample, this clone turned up once. This chain uses TRBV19 with TRBJ2-1; D is uncertain. CDR1 LNHDA and CDR2 SQIVND come from the germline V gene (reference sequence). The CDR3 runs to 13 residues. The V end was cut by 7 bases, the J end by 0 bases, with 7 bases between. The CDR3 reads CASNPSSYNEQFF. The CDR3, as DNA: TGTGCCAGTAACCCGAGCTCCTACAATGAGCAGTTCTTC. The full variable domain, in which reference TRBV19 and TRBJ2-1 provide the parts outside the CDR3, is DGGITQSPKYLFRKEGQNVTLSCEQNLNHDAMYWYRQDPGQGLRLIYYSQIVNDFQKGDIAEGYSVSREKKESFPLTVTSAQKNPTAFYLCASNPSSYNEQFFGPGTRLTVL.

This clone has only one observation. J is TRBJ2-7 and V is TRBV19; the D is unclear. V lost 5 bases and J lost 6, with 17 bases in between. The germline gives CDR1 LNHDA, CDR2 SQIVND (reference sequence). The CDR3 contains 14 residues. The CDR3 nucleotides read TGTGCCAGTAGTCCCCGAATGGCCGGTAGCGAGCAGTACTTC. Protein product: CASSPRMAGSEQYF.

J is TRBJ1-1 and V is TRBV6-5; D remains unclear. CDR3 size: 14 residues. The V end was cut by 2 bases, the J end by 1 base, with 8 bases between. The germline V gene has CDR1 MNHEY and CDR2 SVGAGI. DNA for the CDR3: TGTGCCAGCAGTTACGACACCTGGAACACTGAAGCTTTCTTT. Residues: CASSYDTWNTEAFF.

This clone was recorded only once. V gene TRBV9 combines with J gene TRBJ2-2; D not certain. Between the trimmed V and J ends, which lost 4 bases and 7 bases, there was a span of 14 bases. The CDR3 has 14 residues. Per the germline V gene, CDR1 is SGDLS and CDR2 is YYNGEE. The CDR3, as DNA: TGTGCCAGCAGCCAAAGACTGACGGGCGGGGAGCTGTTTTTT. This gives the protein CASSQRLTGGELFF.

This clone appeared once. V gene TRBV27 combines with J gene TRBJ2-3, with D possibly being TRBD2 (7 bases). Between the trimmed V and J ends, which lost 4 bases and 5 bases, there was a span of 13 bases. Germline V CDR1 and CDR2: MNHEY, SMNVEV (reference sequence). The CDR3 loop spans 14 amino acids. The CDR3 is CASSSGLGGDTQYF. Here the CDR3 DNA reads TGTGCCAGCAGTTCAGGACTAGGGGGAGATACGCAGTATTTT.

V usage is TRBV10-3 and J usage is TRBJ2-1; D perhaps matches TRBD1 (5 bases). V was trimmed by 5 bases and J by 5 bases, leaving 16 bases between them. CDR3 length: 15 residues. The germline gives CDR1 ENHRY, CDR2 SYGVKD. As DNA, the CDR3 is TGTGCCATCAGTTATGACCCACCGGACAACAATGAGCAGTTCTTC. Its protein is CAISYDPPDNNEQFF.